The present T cell receptor (beta chain) was sequenced within a study of high-grade serous ovarian cancer treatment subgroups. Findings and caveats of the study: The analyses considered CDR3 and ignored CDR1 and CDR2. Bulk tumor TCR sequencing gave no spatial information.

Tumor tissue was taken before any definitive surgery or chemotherapy was given. Data came from immunoSEQ multiplex PCR; TCRdb stores just in-frame clones and leaves some out. The data hold under 1,500 clones, with 65% to 70% observed a single time. The CDR3 has 15 amino acids. The trim removed 6 bases at V and 9 bases at J, leaving 9 bases unmatched. CDR1 and CDR2 from the germline V gene are MNHNS and SASEGT. Remarks on this clone: Its antigen remains unknown.

Input material: tumor tissue. This TCR was recovered from a human donor with high-grade serous ovarian cancer. The rearrangement links TRBV6-1 to TRBJ2-1; TRBD2 matches 12 bases. The CDR3 nucleotides are TGTGCCAGCAGCCCTCTAGCGGGGGGGCCCAGTGAGCAGTTCTTC. Amino acids: CASSPLAGGPSEQFF.